Given below is one T cell receptor (beta chain) in context. This sample was taken from a study of T cell responses to AZD1222 COVID-19 vaccine. The protocol was immunoSEQ multiplex PCR, while the TCRdb copy is restricted to in-frame clones and leaves out a portion. The data contain some 62,000 clones, 76% of them singletons. V was clipped by 6 bases and J by 4 bases, with 10 bases between them. Germline CDR1 WNHNN, CDR2 SYGVQD (reference sequence). This CDR3 region has 13 residues. The chain uses TRBV10-1 and TRBJ2-1; D is undetermined. The starting material was peripheral blood, obtained on day 0 of AZD1222 vaccination. The source is an adult in good health. CDR3 protein: CASSQDGYNEQFF. As DNA, the CDR3 is TGCGCCAGCAGCCAGGACGGTTACAATGAGCAGTTCTTC.